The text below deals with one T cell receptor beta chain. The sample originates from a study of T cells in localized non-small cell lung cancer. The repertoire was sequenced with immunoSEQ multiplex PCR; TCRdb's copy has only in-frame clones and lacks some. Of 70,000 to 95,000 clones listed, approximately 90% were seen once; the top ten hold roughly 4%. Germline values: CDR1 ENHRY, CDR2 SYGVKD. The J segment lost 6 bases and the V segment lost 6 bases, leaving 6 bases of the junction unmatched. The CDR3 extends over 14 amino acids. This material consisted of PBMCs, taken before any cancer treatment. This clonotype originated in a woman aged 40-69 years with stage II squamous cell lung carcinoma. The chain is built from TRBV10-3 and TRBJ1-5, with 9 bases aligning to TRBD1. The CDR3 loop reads CAIRATGGGQPQHF. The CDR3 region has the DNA TGTGCCATCAGGGCAACAGGGGGCGGTCAGCCCCAGCATTTT.